These T cell receptor beta chains were read from a single sample in a study of blood T cell repertoires in COVID-19. Profiled with immunoSEQ multiplex PCR; TCRdb holds only in-frame clones, not every one. This table has over 60,000 clones, around 90% appearing once. Sequenced material: peripheral blood. Receptors originate from a man in his sixties with acute or convalescent COVID-19. Both conserved end residues are part of each CDR3. D genes are given only for firm matches. Only some rows state a clone size, as once, few, many or a class for expanded clones.

J gene | D gene | V gene | clone size | CDR3 protein | CDR3 DNA
TRBJ1-1 | - | TRBV19 | - | CASSIGGGDSEAFF | TGTGCCAGTAGTATAGGGGGGGGAGACTCTGAAGCTTTCTTT
TRBJ1-6 | - | TRBV19 | - | CASSMDARRRNSPLHF | TGTGCCAGTAGCATGGACGCGAGACGGAGGAATTCACCCCTCCACTTT
TRBJ1-5 | - | TRBV7-9 | - | CASSTDGGGPQHF | TGTGCCAGCAGCACCGACGGCGGAGGGCCCCAGCATTTT
TRBJ2-3 | - | TRBV6-2/TRBV6-3 | - | CASSPLGTDTQYF | TGTGCCAGCAGCCCACTAGGCACAGATACGCAGTATTTT
TRBJ1-5 | - | TRBV5-1 | - | CASSSGGNQPQHF | TGCGCCAGCAGCTCCGGGGGAAATCAGCCCCAGCATTTT
TRBJ2-2 | TRBD1 | TRBV2 | - | CASTVDRGRRTGELFF | TGTGCCAGCACTGTAGACAGGGGGCGCCGCACCGGGGAGCTGTTTTTT
TRBJ1-2 | - | TRBV18 | - | CASSPDRTYGYTF | TGTGCCAGCTCACCAGACAGGACCTATGGCTACACCTTC
TRBJ1-4 | - | TRBV5-4 | - | CASSLARGASNEKLFF | TGTGCCAGCAGCTTGGCGCGGGGGGCGTCTAATGAAAAACTGTTTTTT
TRBJ2-7 | TRBD2 | TRBV19 | - | CASSARSHSGGAHEQYF | TGTGCCAGTAGTGCTCGATCCCATAGCGGGGGGGCCCACGAGCAGTACTTC
TRBJ1-2 | - | TRBV4-1 | - | CASSQDRWQGGNYGYTF | TGCGCCAGCAGCCAAGATCGATGGCAGGGTGGTAACTATGGCTACACCTTC
TRBJ1-2 | - | TRBV5-4 | - | CASSGTVGLNYGYTF | TGTGCCAGCAGCGGAACAGTTGGCTTGAACTATGGCTACACCTTC
TRBJ1-1 | - | TRBV19 | once | CASSIDGPNTEAFF | TGTGCCAGTAGTATAGATGGGCCTAACACTGAAGCTTTCTTT
TRBJ2-1 | - | TRBV5-6 | once | CASSWAGVNEQFF | TGTGCCAGCAGCTGGGCCGGGGTAAATGAGCAGTTCTTC
TRBJ1-2 | - | TRBV7-9 | once | CASSPDSYGYTF | TGTGCCAGCAGCCCAGACAGCTATGGCTACACCTTC
TRBJ1-2 | TRBD1 | TRBV30 | - | CAWSVSRGRDYGYTF | TGTGCCTGGAGTGTTTCAAGGGGGCGTGACTATGGCTACACCTTC
TRBJ2-5 | - | TRBV5-1 | - | CASSPVVPGETQYF | TGCGCCAGCAGCCCCGTGGTGCCGGGGGAGACCCAGTACTTC
TRBJ1-2 | TRBD1 | TRBV7-9 | - | CASSLDPGQGGSNYGYTF | TGTGCCAGCAGCTTAGATCCGGGACAGGGAGGTTCTAACTATGGCTACACCTTC
TRBJ1-2 | - | TRBV6-6 | - | CASSPENYGYTF | TGTGCCAGCAGCCCTGAGAACTATGGCTACACCTTC
TRBJ1-5 | - | TRBV10-3 | - | CAISGQINQPQHF | TGTGCCATCAGTGGACAGATCAATCAGCCCCAGCATTTT
TRBJ1-5 | - | TRBV6-5 | - | CASSSGGAGNQPQHF | TGTGCCAGCAGCAGCGGGGGCGCGGGCAATCAGCCCCAGCATTTT
TRBJ2-3 | - | TRBV24-1 | - | CATSDPGGRTPDTQYF | TGTGCCACCAGTGATCCTGGGGGCAGGACCCCAGATACGCAGTATTTT
TRBJ1-1 | - | TRBV30 | - | CASAWSGLNTEAFF | TGTGCCTCCGCTTGGTCAGGGCTGAACACTGAAGCTTTCTTT
TRBJ2-1 | TRBD1 | TRBV2 | - | CASVEGRGLQSYNEQFF | TGTGCCAGCGTCGAGGGCAGGGGGCTACAATCCTACAATGAGCAGTTCTTC
TRBJ2-1 | - | TRBV14 | - | CASSQDFSRAKSYNEQFF | TGTGCCAGCAGCCAAGATTTTTCCAGGGCAAAGTCCTACAATGAGCAGTTCTTC
TRBJ2-5 | TRBD1 | TRBV12-5 | - | CASGPGQGFQETQYF | TGTGCTAGTGGGCCGGGACAGGGGTTCCAAGAGACCCAGTACTTC
TRBJ1-2 | TRBD1 | TRBV10-3 | - | CAISERSTHRGQNGYTF | TGTGCCATCAGTGAACGATCGACGCACAGGGGGCAGAATGGCTACACCTTC
TRBJ1-2 | - | TRBV6-6 | - | CASKVEGSPIAGGYTF | TGTGCCAGCAAGGTCGAGGGCAGCCCTATCGCGGGAGGCTACACCTTC
TRBJ1-1 | TRBD1 | TRBV28 | - | CASSFFGQGRKNTEAFF | TGTGCCAGCAGTTTCTTCGGACAGGGACGGAAGAACACTGAAGCTTTCTTT
TRBJ2-7 | TRBD1 | TRBV30 | - | CAWSVADREYF | TGTGCCTGGAGTGTAGCCGACAGGGAGTACTTC
TRBJ1-2 | - | TRBV5-1 | - | CASKGTGLANYGYTF | TGCGCCAGCAAGGGAACAGGCCTAGCTAACTATGGCTACACCTTC
TRBJ1-1 | - | TRBV5-6 | - | CASSPRTVGEAFF | TGTGCCAGCAGCCCCCGGACAGTAGGTGAAGCTTTCTTT
TRBJ2-3 | - | TRBV11-3 | - | CASSTGLNTDTQYF | TGTGCCAGCAGCACGGGACTTAACACAGATACGCAGTATTTT
TRBJ2-2 | - | TRBV30 | few | CAWSDGAGELFF | TGTGCCTGGAGTGACGGGGCCGGGGAGCTGTTTTTT
TRBJ2-7 | TRBD1 | TRBV7-9 | - | CATQSGTGTNRPYEQYF | TGTGCCACACAGAGTGGGACAGGGACGAATCGACCCTACGAGCAGTACTTC
TRBJ1-2 | - | TRBV6-6 | - | CASSYSTQGIYTF | TGTGCCAGCAGTTACTCGACACAGGGAATCTACACCTTC
TRBJ1-6 | - | TRBV2 | - | CASSEAAGRGAYNSPLHF | TGTGCCAGCAGTGAAGCGGCGGGGAGGGGGGCCTATAATTCACCCCTCCACTTT
TRBJ1-2 | - | TRBV6-5 | - | CASSFPTTGGVGGYTF | TGTGCCAGCAGTTTCCCTACGACGGGCGGGGTAGGTGGCTACACCTTC